This TCR beta chain emerged from a study of blood T cell repertoires in COVID-19. Looking at the study overall: PBMCs, B-cell-depleted T cells, or T cells were the source of the cDNA or gDNA that made up the material.

CDR3 length: 13 residues. V shed 3 bases and J shed 5 bases, with 8 bases lying between them. In the source study's methods: The assay estimated nucleated cells by amplifying reference gene primers. The table came from immunoSEQ multiplex PCR; TCRdb's copy has only in-frame clones and leaves some out. V and J calls and clone size are copied from that table; D and trimming were computed from the DNA. The sample has some 170,000 clones; approximately 90% are singletons. Sample: peripheral blood. The chain employs TRBV12-3 or TRBV12-4 and TRBJ2-1, with D maybe TRBD1 (5 bases). This receptor was identified in a woman between 45 and 65 years old with acute or convalescent COVID-19. The CDR3 sequence: CASSFGRDNEQFF. CDR3 DNA sequence: TGTGCCAGCAGTTTCGGCAGGGACAATGAGCAGTTCTTC.